This entry lists 17 T cell receptor beta chains sequenced from one sample in a study of metastatic and nonmetastatic thyroid tumors. There were no patients who had received any treatment before thyroid surgery. TCRdb called clones again from the PCR reads with MiXCR. The sample includes 15,000 to 19,000 clones, 3% to 4% seen only once; the top ten take around 22%. Specimen: tumor tissue. The source is a female donor with papillary thyroid cancer or a benign thyroid nodule (not recorded which). Some clones in this sample may be carry-over from other donors' samples.

This clone was picked up a small number of times. The chain carries TRBV12-3 or TRBV12-4 and TRBJ2-7; D is undetermined. V lost 5 bases to trimming and J lost 1 base, with 12 bases between them. This CDR3 has 14 amino acids. For the CDR3, the DNA is TGTGCCAGCAGTCCATGGACCGGATCCTACGAGCAGTACTTC. Translated: CASSPWTGSYEQYF.

This clone was found once. Since the CDR3 does not end with the conserved phenylalanine or tryptophan, this likely comes from a read error. CDR3 nucleotides: TGTGCCAGCAGCCCTGACTACCAAGAGACCCAGTACTTA. Its protein product is CASSPDYQETQYL. The chain has TRBV6-2 or TRBV6-3 and TRBJ2-5; no clear D gene. Per the germline V gene, CDR1 is MNHEY and CDR2 is SVGEGT. The CDR3 sequence is 13 residues long. The ends were cut back, 6 bases at V and 0 bases at J, with 8 bases in the middle.

J is TRBJ1-2 and V is TRBV12-3 or TRBV12-4, with 9 nucleotides matching TRBD1. CDR3 length: 14 residues. V trimming: 6 bases; J trimming: 10 bases; junction bases outside the gene matches: 12. As DNA, the CDR3 is TGTGCCAGCAGCGCACAGGGGGCACAATGGGTCTACACCTTC. Its translation: CASSAQGAQWVYTF.

The rearrangement uses TRBV28 and TRBJ2-1, with TRBD2 matching 10 bases. This CDR3 contains 16 residues. Germline V gives CDR1 MDHEN, CDR2 SYDVKM. V lost 7 bases, J lost 7 bases, and 13 bases stayed unmatched. As DNA, the CDR3 is TGTGCCAGCATTTTCCAGCGGGAGGGCTGGAAAAATGAGCAGTTCTTC. It encodes CASIFQREGWKNEQFF.

The sample holds a few counts of this clone. The rearrangement uses TRBV28 and TRBJ1-3, with TRBD1 as a possible D gene (6 bases). In germline, CDR1 is MDHEN, CDR2 SYDVKM. CDR3 length equals 18 residues. Trimming cost V 2 bases and J 6 bases, with 23 bases left between them. The CDR3 reads CASSLGVGGHFLENTIYF. The CDR3 DNA reads as TGTGCCAGCAGTTTAGGGGTCGGGGGACATTTTCTTGAAAACACCATATATTTT.

This clone has only one observation. J is TRBJ2-1 and V is TRBV30; the match to TRBD2 covers 11 bases. The CDR3 covers 14 residues. Trimming removed 8 bases from V and 6 bases from J; junction bases left unmatched: 9. Germline CDR1 and CDR2: GTSNPN and SVGIG (reference sequence). CDR3 amino acids: CARTSGLAGNEQFF. For the CDR3, the DNA is TGTGCCCGGACTAGCGGACTAGCGGGCAATGAGCAGTTCTTC.

The V and J genes are TRBV12-3 or TRBV12-4 and TRBJ1-1; D unclear. V shed 5 bases and J shed 2 bases, with 15 bases lying between them. This CDR3 has 15 amino acids. CDR3 nucleotides: TGTGCCAGCAGTCCCCCGGGTCAAATAAACACTGAAGCTTTCTTT. Translated, it gives CASSPPGQINTEAFF.

Many counts were recorded for this clone. The chain joins TRBV6-1 to TRBJ1-4, with 7 bases matching TRBD1. The V and J ends lost 5 bases and 7 bases, in that order; junction bases with no gene match: 7. The CDR3 extends over 14 amino acids. The germline gives CDR1 MNHNS, CDR2 SASEGT. In DNA form, the CDR3 reads TGTGCCAGCAGTTCGAGACAGGGTTTTGAAAAACTGTTTTTT. Translation: CASSSRQGFEKLFF.

This clone was detected only a few times. This chain connects TRBV10-2 to TRBJ1-2, with D hard to call. This CDR3 contains 13 residues. The germline V gene encodes CDR1 WSHSY and CDR2 SAAADI. V shed 2 bases and J shed 2 bases, with 6 bases lying between them. Here the CDR3 reads CASSETGNYGYTF. In nucleotides, the CDR3 is TGCGCCAGCAGTGAGACTGGGAACTATGGCTACACCTTC.

This chain connects TRBV6-1 to TRBJ2-3; TRBD2 agrees at 12 bases. J lost 4 bases, V lost 3 bases, and 2 bases had no gene match. The CDR3 covers 15 residues. Germline CDR1 reads MNHNS; CDR2 reads SASEGT. This CDR3 is CASSELAGGPDTQYF. The CDR3 DNA reads as TGTGCCAGCAGTGAGCTAGCGGGAGGGCCAGATACGCAGTATTTT.

The V call is TRBV28, the J call TRBJ2-1; D may correspond to TRBD1 or TRBD2 (5 bases each). The CDR3 runs 15 residues. The V gene lost 8 bases and the J gene lost 5 bases, with 19 bases spanning the gap. Germline V gives CDR1 MDHEN, CDR2 SYDVKM. As DNA, the CDR3 is TGTGCCAGCTCCTTGTCCTGGGGGAGACACAATGAGCAGTTCTTC. Protein: CASSLSWGRHNEQFF.

Ten or more counts support this clone. The chain carries TRBV7-6 and TRBJ1-1, with 7 bases matching TRBD1. The CDR3 runs to 15 residues. V was pared by 0 bases and J by 5 bases, with 6 bases of the junction left unmatched. CDR1 is SGHVS, CDR2 FNYEAQ, per germline. CDR3 in DNA: TGTGCCAGCAGCTTAGCCCAGGGGGTGATAACTGAAGCTTTCTTT. Amino acids: CASSLAQGVITEAFF.

This clone was detected only a few times. J is TRBJ1-1 and V is TRBV20-1; D remains ambiguous. Trimming pared 7 bases from V and 3 bases from J, leaving 15 bases between. This CDR3 contains 13 residues. Looked up from germline, CDR1 is DFQATT and CDR2 is SNEGSKA (reference sequence). Here the CDR3 reads CSVNGEKDTEAFF. CDR3 bases: TGCAGTGTAAATGGGGAAAAAGACACTGAAGCTTTCTTT.

The chain combines TRBV11-2 with TRBJ2-5; unclear D gene. Germline CDR1 is SGHAT and CDR2 is FQNNGV. Between the trimmed V and J ends, which lost 1 base and 2 bases, there was a span of 2 bases. The CDR3 consists of 12 residues. CDR3 residues: CASSLVQETQYF. CDR3 nucleotide sequence: TGTGCCAGCAGCTTAGTTCAAGAGACCCAGTACTTC.

This clone was counted a few times. The chain combines TRBV28 with TRBJ2-1, with 14 positions matching TRBD2. Unmatched junction bases numbered 4, after V lost 2 bases and J lost 7 bases. Germline V gives CDR1 MDHEN, CDR2 SYDVKM. The length of the CDR3 is 16 residues. CDR3 nucleotides: TGTGCCAGCAGTTTAGCTGGACTAGCGGGAGGTAATGAGCAGTTCTTC. Protein sequence: CASSLAGLAGGNEQFF.

CDR3 residues: CASSERVRPWSGYTF. The CDR3 DNA reads as TGTGCCAGCAGTGAACGGGTCCGACCGTGGAGTGGCTACACCTTC. V is TRBV6-1 and J is TRBJ1-2; the D is unclear. The V end lost 2 bases, the J end lost 7 bases, and 17 bases lay between the germline ends. There are 15 residues in the CDR3. Germline V gene data show CDR1 as MNHNS and CDR2 as SASEGT.

This clone turned up a few times. The junction shows a germline mismatch at one end, possibly a read error. The chain joins TRBV6-5 to TRBJ1-3; D not certain. Germline CDR1 reads MNHEY; CDR2 reads SVGAGI. CDR3 length equals 16 residues. This CDR3 is CASSYGNRNSGNIIYF. CDR3 sequence (DNA): TGTGCCAGCAGTTACGGTAACAGAAACTCTGGAAACATCATATATTTT.